The next 6 T cell receptor beta chains were all read from a single sample in a study of T cell responses to AZD1222 COVID-19 vaccine. TCRdb's copy holds only in-frame clones and misses some; the assay was immunoSEQ multiplex PCR. The table shows some 62,000 clones, with about 74% occurring only once. Specimen: peripheral blood, collected on day 0 of AZD1222 vaccination. The receptors here all came from an adult in good health.

This chain connects TRBV5-4 to TRBJ2-1; the match to TRBD2 covers 10 bases. Losses at the gene ends were 1 base for V and 4 bases for J; bases not matched to a gene: 2. CDR3 length: 15 residues. Per the germline V gene, CDR1 is SGHNT and CDR2 is YYREEE (reference sequence). CDR3 protein: CASSLTSGVYNEQFF. The DNA for the CDR3 is TGTGCCAGCAGCTTGACTAGCGGGGTTTACAATGAGCAGTTCTTC.

V gene TRBV6-1 combines with J gene TRBJ2-3; the match to TRBD2 covers 13 bases. The V segment lost 0 bases and the J segment 0 bases; nucleotides outside the gene matches: 3. The germline gives CDR1 MNHNS, CDR2 SASEGT. CDR3 length equals 18 residues. CDR3 amino acids: CASSEARTSGSSTDTQYF. For the CDR3, the DNA is TGTGCCAGCAGTGAAGCGCGGACTAGCGGGAGTAGCACAGATACGCAGTATTTT.

The chain couples TRBV5-1 to TRBJ2-1; 7 positions match TRBD2. Germline CDR1 reads SGHRS; CDR2 reads YFSETQ. The CDR3 runs to 13 residues. V shed 0 bases and J 8 bases; nucleotides not matched to a gene: 2. CDR3 in DNA: TGCGCCAGCAGCTTGGACGGGAGGCATGAGCAGTTCTTC. Its translation is CASSLDGRHEQFF.

The CDR3 here is CASRDLAGGLTDTQYF. CDR3 DNA sequence: TGCGCCAGCAGGGACCTAGCGGGGGGGCTCACAGATACGCAGTATTTT. This chain joins TRBV4-1 and TRBJ2-3; 12 bases fit TRBD2. The germline V gene encodes CDR1 MGHRA and CDR2 YSYEKL. J lost 2 bases, V lost 6 bases, and 6 bases had no gene match. CDR3 size: 16 residues.

This clone has just a few counts. The chain recombines TRBV3-1 (or the pseudogene TRBV3-2) with TRBJ1-6; D unresolved. The CDR3 is 13 residues long. Germline V gene data show CDR1 as LGHDT and CDR2 as YNNKEL (reference sequence). Trimming pared 4 bases from V and 9 bases from J, leaving 10 bases between. The CDR3 nucleotides are TGTGCCAGCAGCCGCGATGGAGGTTCACCCCTCCACTTT. Amino acid sequence: CASSRDGGSPLHF.

This chain uses TRBV10-2 with TRBJ2-1; tentatively, D is TRBD2 (5 bases). From germline, CDR1 is WSHSY and CDR2 SAAADI. The CDR3 runs to 12 residues. Between the trimmed V and J ends, which lost 5 bases and 5 bases, there was a span of 7 bases. CDR3 sequence (DNA): TGCGCCAGCAGTACGGGGAACAATGAGCAGTTCTTC. Protein sequence: CASSTGNNEQFF.